This T cell receptor beta chain was retrieved from a study of cytomegalovirus exposure and HLA in healthy donors. Study as a whole: The early release's HLA-typed donors yielded about 85 million unique TCRs. Across under 450 genotyped donors, approximately 81% landed in the Caucasian-associated ancestry cluster.

General study findings and limits: Presence/absence analyses rested on an assumption that sequencing depth was roughly uniform across donors.

13 Jbeta primers and 60 Vbeta primers were used for the PCR. Original handling: The count from a later analysis was about 80 million unique TCR beta chains, 9.5 million to 11 million of them shared. Generated by immunoSEQ multiplex PCR, the TCRdb table keeps only in-frame clones and is missing some. V and J calls and clone size come straight from that table; D and trimming were deduced from the DNA. The sample carries 150,000 to 200,000 clones, around 72% recorded once. Comments on this clone: Its antigen is as yet unknown. The junction differs from germline at one of its ends, possibly a read error.

CDR1 and CDR2 from the germline V gene are SEHNR and FQNEAQ (reference sequence). The length of the CDR3 is 17 residues. This TCR was sampled from a man in his fifties or sixties in good health and CMV-seronegative. The sample consisted of PBMCs. The chain combines TRBV7-9 with TRBJ1-1, with a weak D call TRBD1 (6 bases). In nucleotides, the CDR3 is TGTGCCAGCAGCTCCAGGAGGGGGGGGGTATCGAACAGTGAAGCTTTCTTT. Protein sequence: CASSSRRGGVSNSEAFF. Complete variable domain (other parts from reference TRBV7-9 and TRBJ1-1): DTGVSQNPRHKITKRGQNVTFRCDPISEHNRLYWYRQTLGQGPEFLTYFQNEAQLEKSRLLSDRFSAERPKGSFSTLEIQRTEQGDSAMYLCASSSRRGGVSNSEAFFGQGTRLTVV.